A selection of T cell receptor beta chains follows, all from one sample in a study of blood T cell repertoires in COVID-19. The data were produced by immunoSEQ multiplex PCR, yet TCRdb's version contains in-frame clones alone and is incomplete. The sample yields 170,000 or so clones, roughly 86% seen once. The sequencing sample was made of peripheral blood. The source of these receptors is a man aged 55 to 70 with COVID-19, enrolled during active disease. The CDR3 runs from the conserved cysteine through the conserved F or W. A D gene is named only where the DNA matches it firmly. Clone size is shown for a subset of rows, as once, few, many or a class of expanded clone.

>19|TRBV30|TRBJ1-1|-|TRBD1
CAWSVRRQGLYPLGTEAFF
TGTGCCTGGAGTGTACGCCGACAGGGGCTTTACCCTTTGGGCACTGAAGCTTTCTTT
>15|TRBV28|TRBJ1-6|few|-
CASTANRVSNSPLHF
TGTGCCAGCACCGCGAACAGGGTCAGTAATTCACCCCTCCACTTT
>11|TRBV20-1|TRBJ1-2|once|-
CSASNSYGYTF
TGCAGTGCTAGCAACAGTTATGGCTACACCTTC
>18|TRBV19|TRBJ1-3|-|TRBD1
CASSASSRGLSSGNTIYF
TGTGCCAGTAGCGCCTCCAGCAGGGGGCTTAGCTCTGGAAACACCATATATTTT
>15|TRBV18|TRBJ1-2|-|-
CASSPDLGAIDGYTF
TGTGCCAGCTCACCGGACCTGGGGGCGATAGATGGCTACACCTTC
>15|TRBV7-2|TRBJ2-5|once|-
CASSSLAGVRETQYF
TGTGCCAGCAGCAGCCTGGCAGGGGTTCGAGAGACCCAGTACTTC
>12|TRBV6-5|TRBJ1-2|-|-
CPPAGRGYGYTF
TGTCCTCCAGCTGGGAGAGGCTATGGCTACACCTTC
>16|TRBV27|TRBJ1-6|-|TRBD1
CASSLSNRGNNSPLHF
TGTGCCAGCAGTTTATCGAACAGGGGAAATAATTCACCCCTCCACTTT
>14|TRBV18|TRBJ1-3|once|TRBD1
CASSPAGGGNTIYF
TGTGCCAGCTCACCTGCAGGGGGCGGAAACACCATATATTTT
>13|TRBV12-5|TRBJ1-2|-|-
CASGLRVSEGYTF
TGTGCTAGTGGTTTGAGAGTTAGTGAGGGCTACACCTTC
>15|TRBV6-6|TRBJ2-7|-|-
CASSPVGSGQYEQYF
TGTGCCAGCAGTCCGGTCGGGAGCGGACAATACGAGCAGTACTTC
>15|TRBV4-1|TRBJ1-2|-|TRBD1
CASSQPTGGNYGYTF
TGCGCCAGCAGCCAACCGACAGGGGGTAACTATGGCTACACCTTC
>12|TRBV30|TRBJ1-1|-|-
CAWITGRYKAFF
TGTGCCTGGATAACAGGGCGTTATAAAGCTTTCTTT
>15|TRBV7-2|TRBJ2-1|-|TRBD2
CASSLSTSGAYEQFF
TGTGCCAGCAGCTTAAGCACTAGCGGGGCTTACGAGCAGTTCTTC
>15|TRBV29-1|TRBJ1-2|few|-
CSVGALVEGTPGYTF
TGCAGCGTTGGGGCTCTTGTGGAGGGAACCCCTGGCTACACCTTC
>13|TRBV28|TRBJ1-1|-|TRBD1
CASSMGQVPEAFF
TGTGCCAGCAGTATGGGACAGGTCCCTGAAGCTTTCTTT
>14|TRBV2|TRBJ2-1|-|-
CASSLLETYNEQFF
TGTGCCAGCAGTCTCCTAGAGACCTACAATGAGCAGTTCTTC
>15|TRBV2|TRBJ1-1|-|TRBD1
CASSARDRGPAEAFF
TGTGCCAGCAGTGCCCGGGACAGGGGTCCCGCTGAAGCTTTCTTT
>14|TRBV27|TRBJ1-5|-|-
CASSSQGSNQPQHF
TGTGCCAGCAGTTCCCAGGGGAGCAATCAGCCCCAGCATTTT
>16|TRBV5-4|TRBJ1-1|-|TRBD1
CASSLGDRGANTEAFF
TGTGCCAGCAGCTTGGGTGACAGGGGGGCGAACACTGAAGCTTTCTTT
>15|TRBV18|TRBJ2-3|-|-
CASSPVQGGTDTQYF
TGTGCCAGCTCACCAGTCCAGGGTGGCACAGATACGCAGTATTTT
>14|TRBV6-2/TRBV6-3|TRBJ2-5|-|-
CASSYRTALETQYF
TGTGCCAGCAGTTACCGGACAGCTTTGGAGACCCAGTACTTC
>13|TRBV7-9|TRBJ2-5|-|-
CASSLPPKETQYF
TGTGCCAGCAGCTTACCCCCTAAAGAGACCCAGTACTTC
>15|TRBV5-1|TRBJ2-3|-|TRBD1
CASSLEGRGLDTQYF
TGCGCCAGCAGCTTGGAGGGCAGGGGGTTAGATACGCAGTATTTT
>13|TRBV6-5|TRBJ1-5|few|-
CASNRGGNQPQHF
TGTGCCAGCAATCGGGGGGGCAATCAGCCCCAGCATTTT
>17|TRBV7-9|TRBJ1-5|-|TRBD1
CASSSASGTASNQPQHF
TGTGCCAGCAGCTCAGCCTCCGGGACAGCTAGCAATCAGCCCCAGCATTTT
>14|TRBV19|TRBJ1-2|-|-
CASSSGPGDYGYTF
TGTGCCAGTAGTTCCGGCCCCGGAGACTATGGCTACACCTTC
>13|TRBV30|TRBJ1-1|few|-
CAWTPPLMTEAFF
TGTGCCTGGACGCCCCCCCTAATGACTGAAGCTTTCTTT
>12|TRBV29-1|TRBJ1-3|-|-
CSVVGAGNTIYF
TGCAGCGTTGTGGGCGCCGGAAACACCATATATTTT
>15|TRBV5-1|TRBJ2-2|-|TRBD1
CASSPRTGGTGELFF
TGCGCCAGCAGCCCGAGGACAGGGGGCACCGGGGAGCTGTTTTTT
>14|TRBV19|TRBJ2-5|-|-
CASSDPPGTHRKYF
TGTGCCAGTAGTGACCCGCCGGGTACACACCGAAAGTACTTC
>15|TRBV7-8|TRBJ2-2|-|TRBD1
CASSPGGVSSGELFF
TGTGCCAGCAGTCCAGGGGGCGTTTCGTCCGGGGAGCTGTTTTTT
>17|TRBV7-3|TRBJ2-2|-|-
CASSLTGGGLSTGELFF
TGTGCCAGCAGCTTGACAGGAGGCGGACTGAGCACCGGGGAGCTGTTTTTT
>14|TRBV19|TRBJ1-5|-|-
CASIDIRDNQPQHF
TGTGCCAGTATTGACATCAGGGACAATCAGCCCCAGCATTTT
>13|TRBV7-2|TRBJ1-2|-|TRBD1
CASSSGQDLGYTF
TGTGCCAGCAGCTCGGGACAGGACTTGGGCTACACCTTC
>16|TRBV6-5|TRBJ2-1|-|TRBD1
CASSYLGRGRTNEQFF
TGTGCCAGCAGTTACCTCGGCAGGGGGCGAACCAATGAGCAGTTCTTC
>16|TRBV7-9|TRBJ1-2|-|TRBD1
CASSSTGTGYGYGYTF
TGTGCCAGCAGCTCGACCGGGACAGGGTACGGGTATGGCTACACCTTC
>13|TRBV4-1|TRBJ2-7|-|-
CASSHSFSGQQYF
TGCGCCAGCAGCCACTCCTTCAGCGGGCAGCAGTACTTC
>12|TRBV28|TRBJ1-1|-|-
CASSLTATEAFF
TGTGCCAGCAGTCTGACAGCCACTGAAGCTTTCTTT
>17|TRBV7-8|TRBJ1-2|few|TRBD1
CASSFNSPDRVNYGYTF
TGTGCCAGCAGCTTTAACTCTCCCGACAGGGTGAACTATGGCTACACCTTC
>18|TRBV5-4|TRBJ2-2|-|TRBD1
CASSPDRGNGRNTGELFF
TGTGCCAGCAGCCCGGACAGGGGAAATGGAAGGAACACCGGGGAGCTGTTTTTT
>13|TRBV5-4|TRBJ1-1|-|TRBD1
CASSLNPQGGAFF
TGTGCCAGCAGCTTGAACCCACAGGGGGGAGCTTTCTTT
>13|TRBV19|TRBJ1-2|-|TRBD1
CASRRGQGGGYTF
TGTGCCAGTAGAAGGGGACAGGGAGGAGGCTACACCTTC
>15|TRBV6-5|TRBJ1-1|-|TRBD1
CASSPLGQGNTEAFF
TGTGCCAGCAGTCCCCTTGGACAGGGGAACACTGAAGCTTTCTTT
>15|TRBV7-8|TRBJ2-1|-|-
CASSLATGNYNEQFF
TGTGCCAGCAGCTTAGCCACAGGGAACTACAATGAGCAGTTCTTC
>17|TRBV18|TRBJ1-1|-|-
CASSPPGTKRVNTEAFF
TGTGCCAGCTCACCACCCGGGACAAAGAGAGTGAACACTGAAGCTTTCTTT
>15|TRBV6-5|TRBJ2-3|-|TRBD2
CASRRTSGSVDTQYF
TGTGCCAGCAGAAGGACTAGCGGGTCTGTAGATACGCAGTATTTT